The present T cell receptor (beta chain) was sequenced within a study of blood T cell dynamics during melanoma immunotherapy. Time point here: pre-treatment baseline. TCRdb's copy holds only in-frame clones and misses some; the assay was immunoSEQ multiplex PCR. The table includes 4,000 to 4,500 clones, approximately 80% detected once. The sequencing here drew on blood, taken from a patient treated with checkpoint blockade. The receptor was derived from a human donor with melanoma.

As DNA, the CDR3 is TGCGCCAGCAGCGCACGATCGTCTCCTGAGTCACCCCTCCACTTT. This translates into CASSARSSPESPLHF. The chain couples TRBV5-1 to TRBJ1-6; D not certain. The CDR3 runs to 15 residues. V lost 4 bases and J lost 10, with 18 bases in between. The germline CDR1 and CDR2 sequences are SGHRS and YFSETQ.